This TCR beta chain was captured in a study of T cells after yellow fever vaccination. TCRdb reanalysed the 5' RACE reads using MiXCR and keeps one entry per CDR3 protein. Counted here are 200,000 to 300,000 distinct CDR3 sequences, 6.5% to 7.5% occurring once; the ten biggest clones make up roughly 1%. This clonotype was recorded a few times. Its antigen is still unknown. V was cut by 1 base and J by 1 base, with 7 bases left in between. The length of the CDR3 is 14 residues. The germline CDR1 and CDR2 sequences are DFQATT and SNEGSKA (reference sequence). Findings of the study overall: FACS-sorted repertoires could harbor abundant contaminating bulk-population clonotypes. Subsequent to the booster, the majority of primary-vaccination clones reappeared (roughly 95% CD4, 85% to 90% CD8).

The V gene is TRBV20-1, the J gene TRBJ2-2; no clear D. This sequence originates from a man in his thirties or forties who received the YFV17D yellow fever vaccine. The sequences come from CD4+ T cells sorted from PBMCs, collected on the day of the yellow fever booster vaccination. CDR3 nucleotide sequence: TGCAGTGCTAGAGGGCTCTTGAACACCGGGGAGCTGTTTTTT. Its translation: CSARGLLNTGELFF.